This paragraph covers one T cell receptor (beta chain) sequence. Profiling relied on immunoSEQ multiplex PCR, and the TCRdb table lists in-frame clones only, not all of them. The sample includes fewer than 50,000 clones, approximately 80% seen only once; the top ten take about half. This record belongs to a study of Ad26.COV2.S vaccination and SARS-CoV-2 variants. Germline CDR1 and CDR2: SGHRS and YFSETQ. Trimming left V 5 bases short and J 0 bases short, with 9 bases between. This CDR3 spans 13 amino acids. This chain uses TRBV5-1 with TRBJ2-7; D possibly corresponds to TRBD2 (5 bases). The source is a human donor who had recovered from COVID-19. The source was peripheral blood, collected after recovery from COVID-19. The CDR3 DNA sequence: TGCGCCAGCAGTGCGGGCAGCTCCTACGAGCAGTACTTC. Protein: CASSAGSSYEQYF.